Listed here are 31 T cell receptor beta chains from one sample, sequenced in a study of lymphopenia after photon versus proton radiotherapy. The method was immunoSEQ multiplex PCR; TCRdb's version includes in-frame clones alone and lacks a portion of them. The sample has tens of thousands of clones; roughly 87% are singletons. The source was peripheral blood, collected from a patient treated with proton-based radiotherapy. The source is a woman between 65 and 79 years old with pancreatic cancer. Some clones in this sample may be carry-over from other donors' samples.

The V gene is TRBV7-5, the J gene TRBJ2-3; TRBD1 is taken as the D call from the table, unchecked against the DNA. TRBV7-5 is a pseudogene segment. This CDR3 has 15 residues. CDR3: CARRQGSRATDTQYF. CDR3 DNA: TGTGCCAGAAGGCAGGGATCCAGGGCTACAGATACGCAGTATTTT.

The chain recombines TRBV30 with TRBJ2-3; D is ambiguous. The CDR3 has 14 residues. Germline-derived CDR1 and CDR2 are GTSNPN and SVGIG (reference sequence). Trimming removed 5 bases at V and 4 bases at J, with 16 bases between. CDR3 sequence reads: CAWADKPLADTQYF. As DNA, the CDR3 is TGTGCCTGGGCCGACAAGCCCCTTGCAGATACGCAGTATTTT.

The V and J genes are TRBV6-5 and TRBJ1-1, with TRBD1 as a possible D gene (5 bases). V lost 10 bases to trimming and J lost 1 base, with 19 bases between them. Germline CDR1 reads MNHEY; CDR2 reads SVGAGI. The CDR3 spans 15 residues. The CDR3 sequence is CATFGRQLRNTEAFF. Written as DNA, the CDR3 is TGTGCCACCTTTGGCCGACAGCTAAGGAACACTGAAGCTTTCTTT.

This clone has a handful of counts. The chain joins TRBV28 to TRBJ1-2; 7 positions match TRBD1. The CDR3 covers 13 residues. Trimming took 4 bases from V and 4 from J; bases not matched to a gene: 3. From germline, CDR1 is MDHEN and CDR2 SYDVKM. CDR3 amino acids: CASSSGQTYGYTF. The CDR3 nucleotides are TGTGCCAGCAGTTCGGGACAGACCTATGGCTACACCTTC.

The CDR3 spells CAARRDNEKLFF. DNA of the CDR3: TGTGCCGCTCGCAGGGATAATGAAAAACTGTTTTTT. This chain joins TRBV2 and TRBJ1-4; perhaps TRBD1 as D (5 bases). The V and J ends lost 11 bases and 4 bases respectively, with 11 bases between them. CDR3 length: 12 residues. The germline CDR1 and CDR2 sequences are SNHLY and FYNNEI.

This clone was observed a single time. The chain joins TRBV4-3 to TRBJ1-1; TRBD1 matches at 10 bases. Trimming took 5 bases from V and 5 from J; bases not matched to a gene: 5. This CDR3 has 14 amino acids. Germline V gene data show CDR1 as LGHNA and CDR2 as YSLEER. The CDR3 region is CASSWGQGSTEAFF. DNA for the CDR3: TGCGCCAGCAGCTGGGGACAGGGGAGTACTGAAGCTTTCTTT.

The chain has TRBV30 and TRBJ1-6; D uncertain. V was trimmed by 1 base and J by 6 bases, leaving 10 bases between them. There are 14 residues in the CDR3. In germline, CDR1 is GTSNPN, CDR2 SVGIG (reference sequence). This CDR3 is CAWSAAGRNSPLHF. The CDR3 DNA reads TGTGCCTGGAGTGCGGCAGGCCGTAATTCACCCCTCCACTTT.

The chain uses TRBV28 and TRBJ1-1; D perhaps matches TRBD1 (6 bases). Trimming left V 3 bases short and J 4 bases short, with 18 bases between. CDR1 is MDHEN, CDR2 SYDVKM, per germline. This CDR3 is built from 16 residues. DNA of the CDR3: TGTGCCAGCAGTTTGTTCGGGGGGCGGTCGGTCACTGAAGCTTTCTTT. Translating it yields CASSLFGGRSVTEAFF.

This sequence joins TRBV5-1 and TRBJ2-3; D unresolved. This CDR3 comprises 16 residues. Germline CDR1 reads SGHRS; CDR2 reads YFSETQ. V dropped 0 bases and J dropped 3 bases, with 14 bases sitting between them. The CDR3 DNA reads TGCGCCAGCAGCTTGGAAGGCAGAACAGTGACAGATACGCAGTATTTT. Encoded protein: CASSLEGRTVTDTQYF.

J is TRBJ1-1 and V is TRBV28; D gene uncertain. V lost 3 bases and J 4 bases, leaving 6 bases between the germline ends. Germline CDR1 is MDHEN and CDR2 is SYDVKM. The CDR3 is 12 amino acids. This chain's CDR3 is CASSFFPTEAFF. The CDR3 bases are TGTGCCAGCAGTTTTTTTCCCACTGAAGCTTTCTTT.

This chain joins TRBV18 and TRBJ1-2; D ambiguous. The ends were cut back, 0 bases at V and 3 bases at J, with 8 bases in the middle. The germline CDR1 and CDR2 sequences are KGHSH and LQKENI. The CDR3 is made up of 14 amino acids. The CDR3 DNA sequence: TGTGCCAGCTCACCACCAGGGCGATACTATGGCTACACCTTC. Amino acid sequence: CASSPPGRYYGYTF.

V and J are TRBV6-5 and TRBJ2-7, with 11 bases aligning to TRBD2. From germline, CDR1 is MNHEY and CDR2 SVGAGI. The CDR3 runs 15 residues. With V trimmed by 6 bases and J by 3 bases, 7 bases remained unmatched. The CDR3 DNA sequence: TGTGCCAGCAGCCGAACTAGCGGGAGCCTCTACGAGCAGTACTTC. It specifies CASSRTSGSLYEQYF.

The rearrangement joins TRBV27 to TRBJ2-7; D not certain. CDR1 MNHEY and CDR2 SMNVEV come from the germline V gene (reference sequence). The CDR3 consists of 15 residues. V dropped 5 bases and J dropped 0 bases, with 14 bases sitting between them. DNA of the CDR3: TGTGCCAGCAGTCCCCAGGCCGGCCGCTCCTACGAGCAGTACTTC. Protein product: CASSPQAGRSYEQYF.

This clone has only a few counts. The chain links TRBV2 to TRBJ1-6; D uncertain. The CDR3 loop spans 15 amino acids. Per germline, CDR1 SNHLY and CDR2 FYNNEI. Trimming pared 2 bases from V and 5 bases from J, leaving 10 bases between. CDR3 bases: TGTGCCAGCAGTGAAAGAGGGAACGATAATTCACCCCTCCACTTT. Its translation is CASSERGNDNSPLHF.

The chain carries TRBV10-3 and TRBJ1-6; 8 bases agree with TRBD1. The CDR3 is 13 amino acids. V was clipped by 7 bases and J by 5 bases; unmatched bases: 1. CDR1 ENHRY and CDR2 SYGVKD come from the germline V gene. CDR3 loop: CAIKGQDNSPLHF. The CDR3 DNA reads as TGTGCCATCAAGGGACAGGATAATTCACCCCTCCACTTT.

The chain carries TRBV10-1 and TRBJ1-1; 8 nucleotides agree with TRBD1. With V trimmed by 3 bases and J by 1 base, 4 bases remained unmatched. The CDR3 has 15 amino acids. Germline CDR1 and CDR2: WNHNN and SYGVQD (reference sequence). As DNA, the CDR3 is TGCGCCAGCAGTGACCCGGGACAGGAGAACACTGAAGCTTTCTTT. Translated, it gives CASSDPGQENTEAFF.

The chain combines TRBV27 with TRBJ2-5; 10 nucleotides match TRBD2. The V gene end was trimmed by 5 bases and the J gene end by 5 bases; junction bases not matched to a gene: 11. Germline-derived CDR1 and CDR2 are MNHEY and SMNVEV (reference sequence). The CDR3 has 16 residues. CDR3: CASSRGSGRGRETQYF. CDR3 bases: TGTGCCAGCAGTCGAGGCAGCGGGAGGGGTAGGGAGACCCAGTACTTC.

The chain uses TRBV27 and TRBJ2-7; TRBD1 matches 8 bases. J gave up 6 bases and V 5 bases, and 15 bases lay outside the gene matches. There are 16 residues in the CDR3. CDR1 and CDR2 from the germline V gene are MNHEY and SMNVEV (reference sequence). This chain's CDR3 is CASSPPTGAAVAEQYF. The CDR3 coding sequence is TGTGCCAGCAGTCCACCGACAGGGGCGGCCGTAGCCGAGCAGTACTTC.

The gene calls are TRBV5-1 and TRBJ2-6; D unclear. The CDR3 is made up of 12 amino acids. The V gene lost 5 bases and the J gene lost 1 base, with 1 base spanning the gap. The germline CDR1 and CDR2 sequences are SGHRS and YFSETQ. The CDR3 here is CASRSGANVLTF. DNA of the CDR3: TGCGCCAGCAGATCTGGGGCCAACGTCCTGACTTTC.

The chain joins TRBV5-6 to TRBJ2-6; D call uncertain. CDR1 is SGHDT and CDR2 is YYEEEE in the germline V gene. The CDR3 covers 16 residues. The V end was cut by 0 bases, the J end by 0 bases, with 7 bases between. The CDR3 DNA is TGTGCCAGCAGCTTGGTGACCAGCTCTGGGGCCAACGTCCTGACTTTC. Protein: CASSLVTSSGANVLTF.

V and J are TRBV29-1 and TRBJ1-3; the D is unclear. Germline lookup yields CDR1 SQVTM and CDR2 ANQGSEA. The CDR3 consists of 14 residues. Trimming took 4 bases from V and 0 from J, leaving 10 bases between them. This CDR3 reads CSVVRRDSGNTIYF. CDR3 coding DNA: TGCAGCGTTGTACGGCGGGACTCTGGAAACACCATATATTTT.

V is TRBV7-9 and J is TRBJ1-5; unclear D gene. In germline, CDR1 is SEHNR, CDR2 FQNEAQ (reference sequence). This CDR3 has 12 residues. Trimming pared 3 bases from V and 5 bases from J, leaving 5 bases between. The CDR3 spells CASSFRDQPQHF. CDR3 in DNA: TGTGCCAGCAGCTTTCGAGATCAGCCCCAGCATTTT.

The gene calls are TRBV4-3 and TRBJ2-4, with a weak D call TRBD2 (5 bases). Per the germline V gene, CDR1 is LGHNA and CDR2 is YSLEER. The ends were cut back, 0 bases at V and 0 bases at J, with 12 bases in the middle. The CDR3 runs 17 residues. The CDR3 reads CASSQDPGGIAKNIQYF. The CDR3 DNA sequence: TGCGCCAGCAGCCAAGATCCAGGAGGAATAGCCAAAAACATTCAGTACTTC.

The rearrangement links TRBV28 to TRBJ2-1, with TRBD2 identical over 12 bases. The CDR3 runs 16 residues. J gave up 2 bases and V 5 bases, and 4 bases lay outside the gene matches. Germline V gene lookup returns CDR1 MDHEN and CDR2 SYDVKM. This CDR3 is CASSPWTSGAYNEQFF. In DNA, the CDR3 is TGTGCCAGCAGTCCCTGGACTAGCGGGGCCTACAATGAGCAGTTCTTC.

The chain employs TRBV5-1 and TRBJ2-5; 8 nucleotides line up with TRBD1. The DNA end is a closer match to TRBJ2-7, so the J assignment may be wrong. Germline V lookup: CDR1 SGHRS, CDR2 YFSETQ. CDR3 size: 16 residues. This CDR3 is CASSSRQGIASYEQYF. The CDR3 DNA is TGCGCCAGCAGCAGCCGACAGGGGATAGCGTCCTACGAGCAGTACTTC.

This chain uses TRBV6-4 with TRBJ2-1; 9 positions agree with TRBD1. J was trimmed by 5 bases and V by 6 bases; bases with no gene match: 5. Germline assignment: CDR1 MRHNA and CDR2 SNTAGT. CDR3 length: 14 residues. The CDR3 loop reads CASRGDRANNEQFF. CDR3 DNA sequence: TGTGCCAGCAGGGGGGACAGGGCCAACAATGAGCAGTTCTTC.

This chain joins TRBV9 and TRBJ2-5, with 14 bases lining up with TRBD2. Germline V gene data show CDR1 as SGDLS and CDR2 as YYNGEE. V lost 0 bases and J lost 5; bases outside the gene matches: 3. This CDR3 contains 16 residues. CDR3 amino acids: CASSVGTSGRSETQYF. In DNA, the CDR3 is TGTGCCAGCAGCGTAGGGACTAGCGGGAGGAGCGAGACCCAGTACTTC.

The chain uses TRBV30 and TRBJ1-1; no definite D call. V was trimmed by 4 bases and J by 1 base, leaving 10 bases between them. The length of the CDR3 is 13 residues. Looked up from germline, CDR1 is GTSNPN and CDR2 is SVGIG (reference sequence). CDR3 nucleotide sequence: TGTGCCTGGAACTTGGGCTCGAACACTGAAGCTTTCTTT. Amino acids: CAWNLGSNTEAFF. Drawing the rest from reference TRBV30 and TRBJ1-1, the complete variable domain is SQTIHQWPATLVQPVGSPLSLECTVEGTSNPNLYWYRQAAGRGLQLLFYSVGIGQISSEVPQNLSASRPQDRQFILSSKKLLLSDSGFYLCAWNLGSNTEAFFGQGTRLTVV.

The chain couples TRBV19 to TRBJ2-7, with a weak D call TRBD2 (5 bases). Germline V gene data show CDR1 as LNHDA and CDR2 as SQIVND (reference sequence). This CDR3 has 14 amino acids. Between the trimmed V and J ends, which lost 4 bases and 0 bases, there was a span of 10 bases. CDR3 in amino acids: CASSTDWSSYEQYF. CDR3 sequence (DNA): TGTGCCAGTAGTACGGACTGGAGCTCCTACGAGCAGTACTTC.

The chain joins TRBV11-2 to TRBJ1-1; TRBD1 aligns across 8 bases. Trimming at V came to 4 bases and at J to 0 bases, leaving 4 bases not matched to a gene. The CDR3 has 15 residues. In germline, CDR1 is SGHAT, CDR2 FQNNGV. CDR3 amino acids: CASSSDRVMNTEAFF. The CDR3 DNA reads TGTGCCAGCAGCTCGGACAGGGTGATGAACACTGAAGCTTTCTTT.

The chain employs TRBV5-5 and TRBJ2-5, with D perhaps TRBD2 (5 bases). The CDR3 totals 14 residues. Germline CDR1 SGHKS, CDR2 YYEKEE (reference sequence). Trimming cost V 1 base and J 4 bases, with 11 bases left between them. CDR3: CASSLIYAGETQYF. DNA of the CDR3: TGTGCCAGCAGCTTGATCTATGCGGGAGAGACCCAGTACTTC.